This T cell receptor (beta chain) derives from a study of blood T cell repertoires in COVID-19 (dated by TCRdb to 2018 to 2021). General notes on the study: Samples from collaborators originated in the United States, Italy and Spain and spanned both the acute and convalescent phases of COVID-19. The repertoires were released in a freely available public database intended as a resource for research on the immune response to SARS-CoV-2. Subjects who had been exposed to COVID-19, were actively infected with it, or had recovered from it provided the deeply sampled blood TCRbeta repertoires that made up the dataset. Where HLA class I and class II types were available, the types were taken from metadata supplied by the sample provider, not from assay-based typing. The samples were drawn from the first 160 participants of the ongoing ImmuneRACE study and from 1,254 subjects provided by 6 global collaborators. The prospective study material was composed of cDNA or gDNA derived from T cells, B-cell-depleted T cells, or PBMCs. The sample metadata nearly always contained a de-identified subject ID, COVID-19 status, age in years and sex.

Its CDR3 holds 14 amino acids, cysteine through phenylalanine. Only the CDR3 portion is preserved as DNA: 42 bases, with reading frame beginning at the first base. The germline V gene (reference sequence) sets CDR1 to SGHAT and CDR2 to FQDESV. V and J are trimmed by 5 bases and 5 bases, and the gene matches miss 2 bases of the junction. The immunoSEQ Assay, a bias-controlled multiplex PCR, was used to amplify TCRbeta CDR3 regions from genomic DNA. The paper's processing steps were these. The number of nucleated cells in each sample was estimated from the amplification of reference gene primers within the assay. Sequence reads were collapsed and filtered to measure the absolute abundance of every unique TCRbeta CDR3 rearrangement. For each sample, productive Simpson clonality was calculated as the square root of Simpson's diversity index over productive rearrangements. TCRdb retrieved this table from immuneACCESS and kept in-frame rearrangements only. Not all clones are present; in checked studies, unresolved V genes account for under half, and no reason is known for the remainder. Clonal size and the V and J genes are those of that table, whereas D and trimming came from the DNA. This sample has around 50,000 clones in its table, and more than 75% of those were observed once. 5.5% to 6% of the sample comes from the top ten.

Enrolling through a virtual design, the prospective study's participants ranged in age from roughly 18 to 90 years and lived across about two dozen United States geographic areas. To assign participants to cohorts, the prospective study relied on clinical history that participants themselves reported in a screening survey and a study questionnaire. Each participant in the prospective study had whole blood, serum and a nasopharyngeal or oropharyngeal swab collected by mobile phlebotomists. Over a roughly two-month period, participants in the prospective study had the option of providing additional blood draws and questionnaires. Before DNA extraction, prospective study blood samples were shipped either frozen or at room temperature. What the research found in general, with its limitations: The amount of clinical and demographic metadata varied by source and participant and was provided uncurated.

The table lists this clone with a few counts. No antigen is known for it. Qualities for individual bases were not recorded, and no much larger clone is one base off. The sample holds other DNA sequences that translate to the same CDR3. The sequence links TRBV11-1 to TRBJ1-6; 8 middle bases align to TRBD1. This sequence was found in a woman between 45 and 60 years old with acute COVID-19. The specimen was PBMCs or T cells enriched from blood (not recorded which). The DNA is as follows: TGTGCCAGCAGCCGGACAGGGAATAATTCACCCCTCCACTTT. Translated, this gives CASSRTGNNSPLHF.